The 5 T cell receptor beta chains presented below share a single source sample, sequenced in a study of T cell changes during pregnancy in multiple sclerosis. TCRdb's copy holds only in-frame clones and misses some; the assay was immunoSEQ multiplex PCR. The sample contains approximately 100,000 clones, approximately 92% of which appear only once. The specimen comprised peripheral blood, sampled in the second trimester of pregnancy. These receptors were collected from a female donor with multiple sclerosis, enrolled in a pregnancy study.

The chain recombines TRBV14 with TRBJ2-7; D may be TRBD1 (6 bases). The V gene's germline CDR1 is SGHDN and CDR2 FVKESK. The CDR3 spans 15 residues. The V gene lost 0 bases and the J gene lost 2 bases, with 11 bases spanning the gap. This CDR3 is CASSQENRATYEQYF. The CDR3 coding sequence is TGTGCCAGCAGCCAAGAAAACAGGGCCACCTACGAGCAGTACTTC.

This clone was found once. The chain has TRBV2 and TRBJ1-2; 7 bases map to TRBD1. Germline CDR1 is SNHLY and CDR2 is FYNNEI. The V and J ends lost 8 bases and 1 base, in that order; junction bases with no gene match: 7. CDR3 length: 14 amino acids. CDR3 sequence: CASPKGQSNYGYTF. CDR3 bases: TGTGCCAGCCCTAAGGGACAGAGTAACTATGGCTACACCTTC.

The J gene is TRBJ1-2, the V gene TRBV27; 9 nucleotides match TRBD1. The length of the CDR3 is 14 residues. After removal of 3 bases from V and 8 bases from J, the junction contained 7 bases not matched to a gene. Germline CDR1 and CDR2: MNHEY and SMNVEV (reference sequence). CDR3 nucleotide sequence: TGTGCCAGCAGTTTCGCCGGGACAGGGATAGGCTACACCTTC. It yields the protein CASSFAGTGIGYTF.

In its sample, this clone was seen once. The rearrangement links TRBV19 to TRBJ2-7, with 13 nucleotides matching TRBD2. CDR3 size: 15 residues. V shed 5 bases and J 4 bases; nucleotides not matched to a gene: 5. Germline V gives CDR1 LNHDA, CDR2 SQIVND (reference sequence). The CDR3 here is CASSPRTSGSYEQYF. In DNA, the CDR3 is TGTGCCAGTAGTCCCCGGACTAGCGGGAGTTACGAGCAGTACTTC.

The CDR3 protein is CAREVNQPQHF. The CDR3 DNA sequence: TGTGCGAGGGAGGTCAATCAGCCCCAGCATTTT. The rearrangement joins TRBV14 to TRBJ1-5, with unresolved D. CDR1 SGHDN and CDR2 FVKESK come from the germline V gene. CDR3 length equals 11 residues.